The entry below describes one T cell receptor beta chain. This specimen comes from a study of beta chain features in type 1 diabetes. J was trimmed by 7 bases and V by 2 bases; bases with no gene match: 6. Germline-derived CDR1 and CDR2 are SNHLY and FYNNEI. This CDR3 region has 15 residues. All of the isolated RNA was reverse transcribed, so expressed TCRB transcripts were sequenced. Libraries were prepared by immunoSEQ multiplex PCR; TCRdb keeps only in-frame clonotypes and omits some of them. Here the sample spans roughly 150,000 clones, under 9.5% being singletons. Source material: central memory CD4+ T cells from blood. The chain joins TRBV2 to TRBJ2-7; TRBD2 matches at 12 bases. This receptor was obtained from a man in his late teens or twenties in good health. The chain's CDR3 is CASSESLAGGGEQYF. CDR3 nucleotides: TGTGCCAGCAGTGAAAGTCTAGCGGGAGGGGGGGAGCAGTACTTC. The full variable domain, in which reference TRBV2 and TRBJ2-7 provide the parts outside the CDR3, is EPEVTQTPSHQVTQMGQEVILRCVPISNHLYFYWYRQILGQKVEFLVSFYNNEISEKSEIFDDQFSVERPDGSNFTLKIRSTKLEDSAMYFCASSESLAGGGEQYFGPGTRLTVT.